This T cell receptor (beta chain) was found in a study of T cells in localized non-small cell lung cancer. Points from the study as a whole: Adjacent uninvolved lung had the highest clonality, suggesting focused antigen responses. With higher T cell density in blood came longer overall survival. Appearances in adjacent lung were noted for a median approximately 58 of the top 100 tumor clones.

This clone is large by share. Its target is not known. Per germline, CDR1 SGHDN and CDR2 FVKESK. There are 15 residues in the CDR3. V was shortened by 4 bases and J by 3 bases, with 15 bases between the two germline ends. The method was immunoSEQ multiplex PCR; TCRdb's version includes in-frame clones alone and lacks a portion of them. This sample has over 1,500 clones, with roughly a fifth found just once. The V gene is TRBV14, the J gene TRBJ1-1; D unresolved. This TCR was sampled from a man aged 40 to 70 with stage I lung adenocarcinoma. Material: lung tumor tissue, obtained before any cancer treatment. CDR3 in amino acids: CASSPRTGWDTEAFF. In nucleotides, the CDR3 is TGTGCCAGCAGCCCCAGAACGGGGTGGGACACTGAAGCTTTCTTT. The whole variable domain, filled in from reference TRBV14 and TRBJ1-1, reads EAGVTQFPSHSVIEKGQTVTLRCDPISGHDNLYWYRRVMGKEIKFLLHFVKESKQDESGMPNNRFLAERTGGTYSTLKVQPAELEDSGVYFCASSPRTGWDTEAFFGQGTRLTVV.